Listed below are T cell receptor beta chains from one sample, sequenced in a study of blood T cell repertoires in COVID-19. Repertoires were generated with immunoSEQ multiplex PCR, while TCRdb's copy carries only in-frame clones and drops some. Among over 55,000 clones listed, about 90% were seen once. Sequencing input: peripheral blood. These receptors were obtained from a human donor in a cohort sampled during active COVID-19. Each CDR3 is given with its conserved first and last residue. The D gene is left open where the match is weak. Some rows mark clone size as missing; the rest say once, few, many or name a class of expanded clone.

.	TRBV29-1	.	TRBJ2-2	CSVALGLPNTGELFF	TGCAGCGTTGCTCTGGGCCTCCCCAACACCGGGGAGCTGTTTTTT
once	TRBV19	.	TRBJ1-1	CASSSIGGLAYLGTEAFF	TGTGCCAGTAGTAGTATAGGAGGATTGGCATATCTCGGGACTGAAGCTTTCTTT
.	TRBV5-6	.	TRBJ2-2	CASSRLAGELFF	TGTGCCAGCAGCCGTCTAGCCGGGGAGCTGTTTTTT
.	TRBV7-2	TRBD2	TRBJ2-5	CASSFIAGRVQETQYF	TGTGCCAGCAGCTTTATCGCGGGGAGGGTCCAAGAGACCCAGTACTTC
.	TRBV4-2	TRBD2	TRBJ2-1	CASSQELSGSTYNEQFF	TGTGCCAGCAGCCAAGAGCTCAGCGGGAGCACCTACAATGAGCAGTTCTTC
.	TRBV19	.	TRBJ2-1	CASSIGQTYNEQFF	TGTGCCAGTAGTATCGGACAGACCTACAATGAGCAGTTCTTC
.	TRBV7-8	.	TRBJ1-3	CASRLGGEVGGNTIYF	TGTGCCAGCAGATTGGGGGGGGAAGTCGGAGGAAACACCATATATTTT
.	TRBV11-2	TRBD2	TRBJ2-1	CASRLSGTPGEQFF	TGTGCCAGCAGACTAAGCGGGACCCCCGGTGAGCAGTTCTTC
.	TRBV11-2	.	TRBJ2-1	CASSTSPQGLGYNEQFF	TGTGCCAGCAGCACATCCCCTCAGGGGTTAGGATACAATGAGCAGTTCTTC
.	TRBV5-8	TRBD1	TRBJ1-2	CASSSSDRVIYGYTF	TGTGCCAGCAGCTCATCGGACAGGGTGATCTATGGCTACACCTTC
once	TRBV19	TRBD1	TRBJ1-1	CASRTQGVNTEAFF	TGTGCCAGTAGGACACAGGGGGTAAACACTGAAGCTTTCTTT
.	TRBV7-2	TRBD2	TRBJ2-5	CASSLARGREETQYF	TGTGCCAGCAGCTTAGCGCGCGGGAGGGAGGAGACCCAGTACTTC
.	TRBV7-9	.	TRBJ2-7	CASSLVQGTYEQYF	TGTGCCAGCAGCTTAGTCCAGGGAACCTACGAGCAGTACTTC
.	TRBV23-1	.	TRBJ2-7	CASSPDSREYEQYF	TGCGCCAGCAGTCCGGACAGTAGGGAGTACGAGCAGTACTTC
.	TRBV18	.	TRBJ1-1	CASSPGQSRNTEAFF	TGTGCCAGCTCACCCGGACAGTCTCGGAACACTGAAGCTTTCTTT
.	TRBV11-2	TRBD2	TRBJ2-1	CASSTSGLAGVNEQFF	TGTGCCAGCAGCACTTCGGGACTAGCGGGAGTCAATGAGCAGTTCTTC
once	TRBV5-1	.	TRBJ1-1	CASSSRVEVTEAFF	TGCGCCAGCAGCTCACGTGTTGAGGTCACTGAAGCTTTCTTT
.	TRBV5-1	.	TRBJ2-5	CASSYPGETQYF	TGCGCCAGCAGCTACCCGGGAGAGACCCAGTACTTC
.	TRBV29-1	.	TRBJ1-2	CSVDPPDRYGYTF	TGCAGCGTTGATCCCCCCGACAGGTATGGCTACACCTTC
few	TRBV20-1	.	TRBJ1-2	CSATGWDGYTF	TGCAGTGCTACAGGTTGGGATGGCTACACCTTC
.	TRBV6-2/TRBV6-3	.	TRBJ2-1	CASSYLARSNEQFF	TGTGCCAGCAGTTACTTAGCCCGGTCCAATGAGCAGTTCTTC
.	TRBV7-9	.	TRBJ2-7	CASTPSLAGEQYF	TGTGCCAGCACCCCTAGTCTAGCTGGCGAGCAGTACTTC